Below are 26 T cell receptor beta chains sequenced from a single sample in a study of cytomegalovirus exposure and HLA in healthy donors. PCR used 60 Vbeta primers and 13 Jbeta primers. TCRdb's table, derived via immunoSEQ multiplex PCR, lists solely in-frame clones and lacks some. The profile shows more than 150,000 clones, almost 80% of them singletons. The specimen was PBMCs. The source is a man over 45 in good health and CMV-seropositive.

The rearrangement joins TRBV11-3 to TRBJ2-5; D is uncertain. CDR3 length equals 11 residues. Between the trimmed V and J ends, which lost 4 bases and 2 bases, there was a span of 2 bases. CDR1 and CDR2 from the germline V gene are SGHNT and YENEEA. CDR3 amino acids: CASSSQETQYF. The CDR3 nucleotides read TGTGCCAGCAGCTCACAAGAGACCCAGTACTTC.

This sequence joins TRBV7-3 and TRBJ2-7; possible D gene TRBD1, 5 bases. This CDR3 comprises 15 residues. V was cut by 1 base and J by 6 bases, with 16 bases left in between. Germline V gene lookup returns CDR1 SGHTA and CDR2 FQGTGA. DNA of the CDR3: TGTGCCAGCAGCTTAAGGGGCTCCGTCCTCGGCGAGCAGTACTTC. It translates to CASSLRGSVLGEQYF. Looking up the rest from reference TRBV7-3 and TRBJ2-7 gives the full variable domain: GAGVSQTPSNKVTEKGKYVELRCDPISGHTALYWYRQSLGQGPEFLIYFQGTGAADDSGLPNDRFFAVRPEGSVSTLKIQRTERGDSAVYLCASSLRGSVLGEQYFGPGTRLTVT.

V is TRBV19 and J is TRBJ2-5; 11 bases align to TRBD1. Unmatched junction bases numbered 8, after V lost 4 bases and J lost 1 base. This CDR3 is built from 17 residues. Germline CDR1 and CDR2: LNHDA and SQIVND (reference sequence). The CDR3 coding sequence is TGTGCCAGTAGTAGCTGGGGACAGGGGGTCCCCCAAGAGACCCAGTACTTC. The encoded protein is CASSSWGQGVPQETQYF. The whole variable domain, filled in from reference TRBV19 and TRBJ2-5, reads DGGITQSPKYLFRKEGQNVTLSCEQNLNHDAMYWYRQDPGQGLRLIYYSQIVNDFQKGDIAEGYSVSREKKESFPLTVTSAQKNPTAFYLCASSSWGQGVPQETQYFGPGTRLLVL.

J is TRBJ2-1 and V is TRBV5-1; 8 bases match TRBD2. With 5 bases clipped from V and 5 bases from J, the junction kept 6 bases outside the gene matches. CDR1 and CDR2 from the germline V gene are SGHRS and YFSETQ. This CDR3 contains 14 residues. CDR3 DNA: TGCGCCAGCAGTACGGCGGGGGGAGACAATGAGCAGTTCTTC. It codes for CASSTAGGDNEQFF.

The chain employs TRBV7-9 and TRBJ2-3; D gene uncertain. Germline-derived CDR1 and CDR2 are SEHNR and FQNEAQ (reference sequence). This CDR3 has 16 residues. V lost 1 base, J lost 2 bases, and 13 bases lay in between. This chain's CDR3 is CASSLVEVLLTDTQYF. CDR3 bases: TGTGCCAGCAGCTTAGTAGAGGTGCTTCTCACAGATACGCAGTATTTT.

The V call is TRBV6-4, the J call TRBJ2-1, with TRBD2 identical over 10 bases. CDR3 length equals 14 residues. Trimming removed 5 bases from V and 7 bases from J; junction bases left unmatched: 5. Germline V lookup: CDR1 MRHNA, CDR2 SNTAGT. The CDR3 nucleotides are TGTGCCAGCAGTCAGCGGGGGGGAGAAAATGAGCAGTTCTTC. Translated: CASSQRGGENEQFF.

This clone was seen a handful of times. The rearrangement links TRBV20-1 to TRBJ2-2; no definite D call. The germline CDR1 and CDR2 sequences are DFQATT and SNEGSKA (reference sequence). V was trimmed by 6 bases and J by 7 bases, leaving 6 bases between them. CDR3 size: 10 residues. The CDR3 DNA is TGCAGTGCGTATAACGGGGAGCTGTTTTTT. It translates to CSAYNGELFF.

This clone appeared a single time. The chain combines TRBV19 with TRBJ1-5, with 9 positions matching TRBD1. Germline V gives CDR1 LNHDA, CDR2 SQIVND (reference sequence). With 4 bases clipped from V and 2 bases from J, the junction kept 9 bases outside the gene matches. The CDR3 runs to 17 residues. The CDR3 loop is CASSTPGQGGGNQPQHF. The CDR3 DNA reads as TGTGCCAGTAGTACTCCGGGACAGGGCGGGGGCAATCAGCCCCAGCATTTT.

The chain combines TRBV6-1 with TRBJ1-5; 11 bases fit TRBD1. The V gene end was trimmed by 11 bases and the J gene end by 7 bases; junction bases not matched to a gene: 13. The CDR3 sequence is 15 residues long. From germline, CDR1 is MNHNS and CDR2 SASEGT. This CDR3 reads CAASRAGTGGQPQHF. Here the CDR3 DNA reads TGTGCCGCCTCAAGAGCCGGGACAGGGGGACAGCCCCAGCATTTT.

V and J are TRBV27 and TRBJ1-4; maybe TRBD1 (5 bases). Trimming cost V 4 bases and J 4 bases, with 19 bases left between them. Per germline, CDR1 MNHEY and CDR2 SMNVEV (reference sequence). CDR3 size: 17 residues. The CDR3 DNA follows: TGTGCCAGCAGTTCCCTCCTCTCGACGGGACTTAATGAAAAACTGTTTTTT. Its translation: CASSSLLSTGLNEKLFF. Based on the CDR3 plus reference TRBV27 and TRBJ1-4, the full variable domain is EAQVTQNPRYLITVTGKKLTVTCSQNMNHEYMSWYRQDPGLGLRQIYYSMNVEVTDKGDVPEGYKVSRKEKRNFPLILESPSPNQTSLYFCASSSLLSTGLNEKLFFGSGTQLSVL.

This clone was counted once. The chain joins TRBV5-1 to TRBJ1-1; TRBD1 might be the D (5 bases). Germline assignment: CDR1 SGHRS and CDR2 YFSETQ. With 6 bases removed from V and 0 bases from J, the gap between germline ends came to 12 bases. This CDR3 region has 14 residues. This chain's CDR3 is CASKGQSMNTEAFF. DNA for the CDR3: TGCGCCAGCAAGGGGCAGTCAATGAACACTGAAGCTTTCTTT.

V gene TRBV28 combines with J gene TRBJ1-1, with a possible D match to TRBD1 (5 bases). From germline, CDR1 is MDHEN and CDR2 SYDVKM. This CDR3 has 16 amino acids. With 6 bases removed from V and 1 base from J, the gap between germline ends came to 18 bases. The CDR3 DNA reads TGTGCCAGCAGCCCCGGCCCAGGGCGGAAGAACACTGAAGCTTTCTTT. The encoded protein is CASSPGPGRKNTEAFF.

J is TRBJ2-3 and V is TRBV18; possibly TRBD1 for D (6 bases). Between the trimmed V and J ends, which lost 3 bases and 3 bases, there was a span of 13 bases. CDR1 and CDR2 (germline): KGHSH, LQKENI. This CDR3 spans 15 amino acids. DNA of the CDR3: TGTGCCAGCTCACCTACAGGGTATTCTACAGATACGCAGTATTTT. Protein: CASSPTGYSTDTQYF.

This clone appeared many times. This sequence joins TRBV4-1 and TRBJ1-5, with D uncertain. The CDR3 has 14 residues. The V end was cut by 0 bases, the J end by 6 bases, with 9 bases between. Looked up from germline, CDR1 is MGHRA and CDR2 is YSYEKL. The CDR3 DNA reads as TGCGCCAGCAGCCAAGAACCTCGGGGTCAGCCCCAGCATTTT. Translated, it gives CASSQEPRGQPQHF.

The J gene is TRBJ2-7, the V gene TRBV5-1, with D maybe TRBD1 (5 bases). This CDR3 comprises 16 residues. Trimming left V 0 bases short and J 2 bases short, with 15 bases between. Germline V lookup: CDR1 SGHRS, CDR2 YFSETQ. CDR3 amino acids: CASSLAEAGYAYEQYF. The CDR3 DNA reads TGCGCCAGCAGCTTGGCCGAGGCAGGGTATGCCTACGAGCAGTACTTC. Based on the CDR3 plus reference TRBV5-1 and TRBJ2-7, the full variable domain is KAGVTQTPRYLIKTRGQQVTLSCSPISGHRSVSWYQQTPGQGLQFLFEYFSETQRNKGNFPGRFSGRQFSNSRSEMNVSTLELGDSALYLCASSLAEAGYAYEQYFGPGTRLTVT.

In its sample, this clone was seen once. The rearrangement joins TRBV7-2 to TRBJ2-7; a possible D gene is TRBD1 (6 bases). The CDR3 loop spans 15 amino acids. V lost 4 bases to trimming and J lost 2 bases, with 15 bases between them. Germline V lookup: CDR1 SGHTA, CDR2 FQGNSA. CDR3 sequence reads: CASSSRTEGTYEQYF. Here the CDR3 DNA reads TGTGCCAGCAGCTCCCGGACAGAGGGTACCTACGAGCAGTACTTC.

This rearrangement joins TRBV19 to TRBJ2-1, with a tentative D call TRBD1 (6 bases). Germline CDR1 is LNHDA and CDR2 is SQIVND (reference sequence). Trimming stripped 10 bases from V and 0 bases from J, with 13 bases between. The CDR3 totals 14 residues. The CDR3 loop reads CATSTRGSYNEQFF. CDR3 nucleotide sequence: TGTGCCACCTCTACCAGGGGCTCCTACAATGAGCAGTTCTTC.

J is TRBJ1-5 and V is TRBV7-9; 10 bases line up with TRBD1. J was trimmed by 6 bases and V by 2 bases; bases with no gene match: 4. The germline V gene encodes CDR1 SEHNR and CDR2 FQNEAQ (reference sequence). The CDR3 is 15 residues long. CDR3 nucleotides: TGTGCCAGCAGCTTAACGGGACAGGGGAGTCAGCCCCAGCATTTT. It yields the protein CASSLTGQGSQPQHF.

V usage is TRBV10-3 and J usage is TRBJ2-7; D ambiguous. CDR3 length: 13 residues. Germline lookup yields CDR1 ENHRY and CDR2 SYGVKD. The V and J ends lost 7 bases and 2 bases respectively, with 12 bases between them. CDR3 in amino acids: CAITTEPPYEQYF. The CDR3 DNA sequence: TGTGCCATCACTACAGAGCCCCCCTACGAGCAGTACTTC.

This chain joins TRBV5-1 and TRBJ1-2; 7 bases fit TRBD1. CDR3 length: 17 amino acids. Trimming took 0 bases from V and 7 from J; bases not matched to a gene: 15. CDR1 is SGHRS and CDR2 is YFSETQ in the germline V gene. For the CDR3, the DNA is TGCGCCAGCAGCTTGGCCAACCCGGGACAGCCGCTCTGTGGCTACACCTTC. This sequence encodes CASSLANPGQPLCGYTF. The full variable domain, rest sourced from reference TRBV5-1 and TRBJ1-2, is KAGVTQTPRYLIKTRGQQVTLSCSPISGHRSVSWYQQTPGQGLQFLFEYFSETQRNKGNFPGRFSGRQFSNSRSEMNVSTLELGDSALYLCASSLANPGQPLCGYTFGSGTRLTVV.

The rearrangement uses TRBV10-3 and TRBJ1-4, with D tentatively TRBD1 (5 bases). CDR1 is ENHRY, CDR2 SYGVKD, per germline. This CDR3 has 15 amino acids. Trimming removed 3 bases from V and 5 bases from J, with 13 bases in between. This CDR3 reads CAISERLSGNEKLFF. The CDR3 bases are TGTGCCATCAGTGAACGACTCTCAGGGAATGAAAAACTGTTTTTT.

The V gene is TRBV7-9, the J gene TRBJ2-2, with TRBD2 matching 11 bases. The ends lost 1 base at V and 2 bases at J; junction bases unmatched: 9. Germline V CDR1 and CDR2: SEHNR, FQNEAQ (reference sequence). This CDR3 comprises 19 residues. The DNA for the CDR3 is TGTGCCAGCAGCTTAGGTGGGACTAGCGGTGGATTTAACACCGGGGAGCTGTTTTTT. This encodes CASSLGGTSGGFNTGELFF.

The rearrangement uses TRBV7-2 and TRBJ1-4, with 8 nucleotides matching TRBD1. The V gene end was trimmed by 1 base and the J gene end by 6 bases; junction bases not matched to a gene: 7. This CDR3 is 16 amino acids long. Looked up from germline, CDR1 is SGHTA and CDR2 is FQGNSA. The CDR3 spells CASSLVRGRIDEKLFF. For the CDR3, the DNA is TGTGCCAGCAGCTTAGTCAGGGGGCGCATCGATGAAAAACTGTTTTTT.

This rearrangement joins TRBV2 to TRBJ2-7; 8 nucleotides align to TRBD1. After removal of 8 bases from V and 1 base from J, the junction contained 7 bases not matched to a gene. Germline values: CDR1 SNHLY, CDR2 FYNNEI. This CDR3 is built from 14 residues. The CDR3 is CASEGTGPSYEQYV. The CDR3, as DNA: TGTGCCAGCGAAGGGACAGGCCCTTCCTACGAGCAGTACGTC.

This clone appeared a single time. The chain links TRBV27 to TRBJ1-4; a possible D gene is TRBD1 (6 bases). Trimming removed 2 bases from V and 6 bases from J, with 13 bases in between. The CDR3 has 15 residues. Germline lookup yields CDR1 MNHEY and CDR2 SMNVEV (reference sequence). The CDR3 sequence is CASSLSPGQHEKLFF. The CDR3 DNA reads TGTGCCAGCAGTTTAAGCCCGGGACAACATGAAAAACTGTTTTTT. The variable domain in full, completed from reference TRBV27 and TRBJ1-4, reads EAQVTQNPRYLITVTGKKLTVTCSQNMNHEYMSWYRQDPGLGLRQIYYSMNVEVTDKGDVPEGYKVSRKEKRNFPLILESPSPNQTSLYFCASSLSPGQHEKLFFGSGTQLSVL.

This chain links TRBV7-6 with TRBJ2-5; the match to TRBD2 covers 8 bases. Germline assignment: CDR1 SGHVS and CDR2 FNYEAQ. Unmatched junction bases numbered 6, after V lost 1 base and J lost 2 bases. The CDR3 spans 16 residues. This chain's CDR3 is CASSLDSGGGQETQYF. CDR3 in DNA: TGTGCCAGCAGCTTAGACAGCGGGGGAGGGCAAGAGACCCAGTACTTC.